Included here is one T cell receptor beta chain sequence, with context. This clonotype was recorded at least ten times. The antigen it recognizes is unknown. Per-base quality was not reported, and no clone a single base away is much larger than it. No patient had a history of other malignancies or prior chemotherapy or radiotherapy, and all had node-negative disease on CT and PET/CT. At each of two time points, around 6.5 milliliters of peripheral venous blood were collected in EDTA tubes. PBMCs were isolated by Ficoll-Paque Plus density-gradient centrifugation. Right after collection, samples were placed at -80 degrees C and kept there until analysis. Two rounds of multiplex PCR on genomic DNA were used to amplify the TCR beta CDR3 region. The first PCR round used primers specific to each TRBV and TRBJ gene, with sequences filed in Chinese patent CN105087789A. Universal primers were used in the second PCR round. The Roche High Pure PCR Template Preparation Kit was used to extract genomic DNA from frozen PBMCs. The libraries underwent paired-end sequencing with 151 bp reads on an Illumina HiSeq 3000. In the authors' own workflow: CutAdapt was used to discard raw reads that did not contain the multiplex PCR primer sequences. PEAR was used to merge high-quality paired reads into contigs. MiXCR assigned TRB V, D and J gene segments to each contig by aligning to reference sequences. To remove sequencing errors, CDR3 sequences were clustered according to base quality and sequence similarity. Diversity was measured as Shannon entropy normalized by the natural log of productive TCR sequence number. To get clonality, Shannon entropy was divided by the natural log of the number of unique clonotypes, and that result was subtracted from one. The Youden index of ROC curves was used to select progression-free survival cut-offs for repertoire metrics, and analyses were performed in R 3.5.3. The raw public data were reprocessed by TCRdb itself: fastp quality trimming at Q25, MiXCR clonotype calling, in-frame beta chains only. When rows share a CDR3 protein, they turn into one entry using the most common DNA and genes. TCRdb, not the authors, supplied the V and J calls. For this sample there are around 17,000 distinct CDR3 sequences; approximately 15% appear just once. 35% to 45% of the sample comes from the top ten.

V and J are trimmed by 3 bases and 0 bases, and the gene matches miss 7 bases of the junction. The CDR3 numbers 17 residues from cysteine through phenylalanine. Kept here is only the CDR3 DNA, which spans 51 bases and is read in frame from base 1. The germline V gene encodes CDR1 SGHRS and CDR2 YFSETQ. These data come from a study of prognosis after radiotherapy for stage I lung cancer (dated by TCRdb to the early 2020s). A note on the overall study: Between early 2018 and January 2019, approximately 20 stage I NSCLC patients were enrolled in Nanjing, China. No patient received concurrent therapy alongside SBRT. Ages in the cohort of about a dozen men and about 6 women ranged from about 50 to 90 years, with a median of 74. SBRT was given in 3 to 5 fractions with a biologically effective dose of at least 100 Gy, using image-guided IMRT or VMAT. Over eleven of the patients presented with newly diagnosed primary stage I lung tumors; a few had oligometastatic NSCLC following surgical resection of the primary tumor. About 20% of the 19 patients developed distant metastases after SBRT, at a median of around 7 months; the other 15 showed no significant progression. Some 11 patients had adenocarcinoma and seven had squamous cell carcinoma as the tumor histology. The study profiled peripheral blood TCR beta repertoires from stage I NSCLC patients before and after stereotactic body radiotherapy and related them to distant failure. The study sequenced approximately 38 blood samples from around 20 patients, one before and one after SBRT per patient. All patients were considered medically inoperable, owing to comorbidities in approximately twelve and refusal of surgery in about seven.

Findings and caveats that apply to the study as a whole: TRBV and TRBJ usage frequencies reportedly varied with metastasis status, involving two V genes at baseline and about 10 V and two J genes after SBRT. No determination of tumor specificity was made for expanded TCR clones. Post-SBRT Shannon entropy and its change from baseline were lower in patients who developed distant metastases; baseline Shannon entropy was not associated with metastases. None of the reported P values were adjusted for multiple comparisons. The study was limited by the small cohort and short follow-up, and independent validation of the study findings is required. A decrease in unique TCR clone counts was observed after SBRT (median roughly 10,000 before versus about 7,000 after; Wilcoxon paired P=0.011).

The receptor was derived from a donor over 45 with non-small cell lung cancer. The sample in question was PBMCs, obtained before or after stereotactic body radiation therapy (not recorded which). The chain uses TRBV5-1 and TRBJ2-2, with 8 junctional bases fitting TRBD1. CDR3 region: CASSSGTGAANTGELFF. The DNA is TGCGCCAGCAGCTCGGGGACAGGCGCCGCGAACACCGGGGAGCTGTTTTTT.